Listed here are 3 T cell receptor beta chains from one sample, sequenced in a study of Ad26.COV2.S vaccination and SARS-CoV-2 variants. Noted treatment: 15 to 20 received Ad26.COV2.S at low or high dose, single or two shots; about 5 received placebo; per-sample allocation not given. Specimen acquisition occurred on day 63 following the initial vaccine or placebo injection. Only in-frame clones appear in the TCRdb table, and some are missing; sequencing was by immunoSEQ multiplex PCR. This table has 350,000 to 500,000 clones, 75% to 95% appearing once. This sample comprised peripheral blood, obtained in a trial of Ad26.COV2.S vaccine versus placebo. These receptors were collected from a person between 18 and 59 years old who received the Ad26.COV2.S COVID-19 vaccine or a placebo.

The V gene is TRBV7-2, the J gene TRBJ2-5, with 9 bases lining up with TRBD1. This CDR3 contains 16 residues. Unmatched junction bases numbered 4, after V lost 2 bases and J lost 0 bases. The V gene's germline CDR1 is SGHTA and CDR2 FQGNSA. In DNA form, the CDR3 reads TGTGCCAGCAGCTTAAGGGACAGGGAGTACCAAGAGACCCAGTACTTC. Translating gives CASSLRDREYQETQYF.

The V gene is TRBV5-4, the J gene TRBJ1-3; 10 nucleotides align to TRBD1. CDR1 SGHNT and CDR2 YYREEE come from the germline V gene (reference sequence). The CDR3 loop spans 17 amino acids. V was pared by 0 bases and J by 0 bases, with 3 bases of the junction left unmatched. CDR3 protein: CASSLATGGLSGNTIYF. For the CDR3, the DNA is TGTGCCAGCAGCTTGGCGACAGGGGGCCTCTCTGGAAACACCATATATTTT.

The rearrangement links TRBV5-5 to TRBJ2-7; TRBD1 matches at 7 bases. Germline loops: CDR1 SGHKS, CDR2 YYEKEE (reference sequence). V lost 4 bases and J lost 3; bases outside the gene matches: 4. The CDR3 totals 13 residues. This CDR3 reads CASSRTGDYEQYF. DNA for the CDR3: TGTGCCAGCAGCCGCACAGGGGACTACGAGCAGTACTTC.